These 25 T cell receptor beta chains came from one sample sequenced in a study of shared clonotypes between healthy human individuals (dated by TCRdb to about 2020). Libraries were built with the immunoSEQ multiplex PCR assay. TCRdb took over this immuneACCESS table, retaining in-frame rearrangements with V and J assigned. Such tables are incomplete; in checked studies, under half of the missing clones stem from an unresolved V gene, and the remainder is unexplained. A total of millions of clones appear in this sample, roughly 93% of them only once. The ten largest make up approximately 0.4% of the sample. Sequencing was performed on naive CD4+ T cells from PBMCs. Interpreted using the paper, the cell subset or site label stands for: CD45RA+ positively selected. The receptors originated from a man in his late teens or twenties in good health. Some clones in this sample may be carry-over from other donors' samples.

The V call is TRBV19, the J call TRBJ2-7; tentatively, D is TRBD2 (6 bases). The V gene's germline CDR1 is LNHDA and CDR2 SQIVND (reference sequence). The CDR3 has 13 residues. V dropped 8 bases and J dropped 6 bases, with 17 bases sitting between them. The CDR3 here is CASALVRRGEQYF. The CDR3 DNA reads TGTGCCAGTGCCCTAGTCCGGAGGGGCGAGCAGTACTTC.

The chain links TRBV6-5 to TRBJ2-5, with 7 bases fitting TRBD1. Looked up from germline, CDR1 is MNHEY and CDR2 is SVGAGI. Trimming took 4 bases from V and 3 from J; bases not matched to a gene: 8. The CDR3 is 15 residues long. CDR3 in amino acids: CASSSPQGHEETQYF. The CDR3 bases are TGTGCCAGCAGTTCCCCACAGGGGCATGAAGAGACCCAGTACTTC.

CDR3 sequence: CASSQADRGHGYTF. DNA for the CDR3: TGCGCCAGCAGCCAAGCCGACAGGGGGCATGGCTACACCTTC. The genes are TRBV4-3 and TRBJ1-2, with TRBD1 matching over 10 bases. Looked up from germline, CDR1 is LGHNA and CDR2 is YSLEER. Trimming cost V 1 base and J 6 bases; bases outside gene matches: 2. CDR3 length: 14 amino acids.

V gene TRBV5-6 combines with J gene TRBJ1-2; no clear D gene. V lost 0 bases and J 2 bases, leaving 11 bases between the germline ends. CDR3 size: 15 residues. CDR1 and CDR2 (germline): SGHDT, YYEEEE. The CDR3 loop is CASSLGERRNYGYTF. CDR3 DNA sequence: TGTGCCAGCAGCTTGGGAGAACGGAGGAACTATGGCTACACCTTC.

The chain has TRBV4-1 and TRBJ2-7, with no clear D. Germline lookup yields CDR1 MGHRA and CDR2 YSYEKL. This CDR3 has 15 residues. Trimming stripped 1 base from V and 6 bases from J, with 16 bases between. The CDR3, as DNA: TGCGCCAGCAGCCAAGTAGACTCAAATGGCGGCGAGCAGTACTTC. Amino acid sequence: CASSQVDSNGGEQYF.

This clone showed up just once. The chain recombines TRBV30 with TRBJ1-6; the D gene is possibly TRBD1 (6 bases). This CDR3 region has 13 residues. Germline V lookup: CDR1 GTSNPN, CDR2 SVGIG (reference sequence). V was trimmed by 4 bases and J by 6 bases, leaving 10 bases between them. CDR3 region: CAWNRGPNSPLHF. The CDR3 DNA sequence: TGTGCCTGGAACCGGGGGCCTAATTCACCCCTCCACTTT.

CDR3 in DNA: TGTGCCAGCAGTGGAGGGGCAGCTAATGAAAAACTGTTTTTT. It yields the protein CASSGGAANEKLFF. The chain carries TRBV28 and TRBJ1-4; D possibly corresponds to TRBD1 (5 bases). V gave up 5 bases and J gave up 3 bases, with 10 bases separating them. In germline, CDR1 is MDHEN, CDR2 SYDVKM. This CDR3 spans 14 amino acids.

The chain combines TRBV7-7 with TRBJ2-5; weak D call: TRBD1 (6 bases). The CDR3 extends over 14 amino acids. Deletions cut 5 bases from V and 1 base from J, with 11 bases between. The germline CDR1 and CDR2 sequences are SSHAT and FNYEAQ (reference sequence). CDR3 sequence: CASSPRGTQETQYF. CDR3 nucleotide sequence: TGTGCCAGCAGCCCCAGGGGTACCCAAGAGACCCAGTACTTC.

This chain links TRBV27 with TRBJ2-3; D is unresolved. V shed 4 bases and J shed 4 bases, with 15 bases lying between them. Per the germline V gene, CDR1 is MNHEY and CDR2 is SMNVEV (reference sequence). This CDR3 region has 15 residues. The CDR3 loop is CASSSYQGRADTQYF. The DNA for the CDR3 is TGTGCCAGCAGTTCCTATCAAGGCCGGGCAGATACGCAGTATTTT.

J is TRBJ1-2 and V is TRBV6-6; 7 bases fit TRBD1. The germline V gene encodes CDR1 MNHNY and CDR2 SVGAGI (reference sequence). The CDR3 totals 16 residues. The ends lost 8 bases at V and 3 bases at J; junction bases unmatched: 15. The CDR3 DNA reads TGTGCCAGCGTAGACCCTTACAGGGGAGGAGACTATGGCTACACCTTC. It is translated as CASVDPYRGGDYGYTF.

The chain employs TRBV4-1 and TRBJ1-2; D remains unclear. Germline V gives CDR1 MGHRA, CDR2 YSYEKL. The CDR3 is 16 amino acids. V lost 4 bases, J lost 5 bases, and 20 bases lay in between. CDR3 sequence (DNA): TGCGCCAGCAGCCCCATGAGACAACGGGCCCCATATGGCTACACCTTC. This encodes CASSPMRQRAPYGYTF.

The chain uses TRBV11-2 and TRBJ1-2, with D possibly being TRBD1 (6 bases). Germline-derived CDR1 and CDR2 are SGHAT and FQNNGV. V dropped 5 bases and J dropped 7 bases, with 17 bases sitting between them. The CDR3 extends over 14 amino acids. CDR3 DNA sequence: TGTGCCAGCAGCCCGCACCCCAACAGGGTTGGCTACACCTTC. This sequence encodes CASSPHPNRVGYTF.

The V gene is TRBV11-2, the J gene TRBJ2-1; 10 nucleotides match TRBD2. Germline trimming cut 5 bases from V and 2 bases from J; bases unmatched to any gene: 3. Germline V gene lookup returns CDR1 SGHAT and CDR2 FQNNGV. The CDR3 runs to 15 residues. The CDR3 protein is CASSATSGAYNEQFF. CDR3 sequence (DNA): TGTGCCAGCAGCGCAACTAGCGGGGCCTACAATGAGCAGTTCTTC.

This clone has a handful of counts. The gene calls are TRBV12-5 and TRBJ1-1, with TRBD1 matching 8 bases. This CDR3 has 15 residues. Germline trimming cut 5 bases from V and 6 bases from J; bases unmatched to any gene: 11. The germline CDR1 and CDR2 sequences are LGHNT and FRNRAP. CDR3 DNA sequence: TGTGCTAGTGGTGCGTTCTCAGGGGGCAGGGCTGAAGCTTTCTTT. As protein: CASGAFSGGRAEAFF.

The chain has TRBV7-2 and TRBJ2-1; 7 positions agree with TRBD2. V shed 2 bases, J shed 9 bases, and the junction held 10 bases outside the gene matches. The CDR3 sequence is 15 residues long. Germline V lookup: CDR1 SGHTA, CDR2 FQGNSA. This CDR3 reads CASSLLGRSGGEQFF. In DNA, the CDR3 is TGTGCCAGCAGCTTACTGGGACGGTCGGGAGGTGAGCAGTTCTTC.

The V gene is TRBV28, the J gene TRBJ2-7, with 8 positions matching TRBD2. This CDR3 region has 14 residues. Trimming at V came to 10 bases and at J to 4 bases, leaving 12 bases not matched to a gene. In germline, CDR1 is MDHEN, CDR2 SYDVKM. The CDR3 DNA is TGTGCCACCAACTCCGGGACTAGAGCGTACGAGCAGTACTTC. It translates to CATNSGTRAYEQYF.

Turning to this clone: The DNA is omitted, as the CDR3 cannot be located on it reliably, and the CDR3 follows TCRdb's listing. J is TRBJ2-1 and V is TRBV30; no check of the table's D call, TRBD2, against the DNA was made. Germline V gene lookup returns CDR1 GTSNPN and CDR2 SVGIG (reference sequence). The CDR3 sequence runs 11 residues, both termini included. The CDR3 loop reads CAWATGTSAFF.

The rearrangement joins TRBV25-1 to TRBJ2-7; 10 nucleotides align to TRBD1. The junction had 6 bases not matched to a gene; V was cut back by 3 bases and J by 4 bases. Looked up from germline, CDR1 is MGHDK and CDR2 is SYGVNS. There are 15 residues in the CDR3. DNA of the CDR3: TGTGCCAGCAGTGATTTCGGACAGGGGGTTTACGAGCAGTACTTC. Protein: CASSDFGQGVYEQYF.

As for this clone: Within the sample, other DNA sequences also encode this same CDR3. CDR3 in amino acids: CASSLGSSGSYNEQFF. CDR3 sequence (DNA): TGCGCCAGCAGCTTAGGGTCTAGCGGATCTTACAATGAGCAGTTCTTC. V gene TRBV5-1 combines with J gene TRBJ2-1; 7 bases agree with TRBD2. The CDR3 has 16 amino acids. The V gene's germline CDR1 is SGHRS and CDR2 YFSETQ. V lost 2 bases, J lost 4 bases, and 9 bases stayed unmatched. The full variable domain, in which reference TRBV5-1 and TRBJ2-1 provide the parts outside the CDR3, is KAGVTQTPRYLIKTRGQQVTLSCSPISGHRSVSWYQQTPGQGLQFLFEYFSETQRNKGNFPGRFSGRQFSNSRSEMNVSTLELGDSALYLCASSLGSSGSYNEQFFGPGTRLTVL.

With respect to this clone: This specimen includes other DNA sequences encoding the same CDR3. The chain uses TRBV12-5 and TRBJ2-3; D not certain. Trimming stripped 4 bases from V and 2 bases from J, with 1 base between. The V gene's germline CDR1 is LGHNT and CDR2 FRNRAP. The CDR3 is 11 amino acids. The CDR3 loop is CASGYTDTQYF. CDR3 sequence (DNA): TGTGCTAGTGGTTACACAGATACGCAGTATTTT.

The rearrangement joins TRBV21-1 to TRBJ1-3. TRBV21-1 is tagged as a pseudogene. The CDR3 spans 17 residues. The CDR3 loop is CASSTARDYDLGDTIYF. CDR3 nucleotide sequence: TGTGCCAGCAGCACCGCACGGGACTACGACCTTGGAGACACCATATATTTT.

The gene calls are TRBV7-3 and TRBJ2-1; 7 bases map to TRBD2. The V gene's germline CDR1 is SGHTA and CDR2 FQGTGA. The CDR3 extends over 14 amino acids. The V gene end was trimmed by 3 bases and the J gene end by 9 bases; junction bases not matched to a gene: 8. CDR3 in DNA: TGTGCCAGCAGCTTGCGGGAGAGGCAAGTTGAGCAGTTCTTC. The encoded protein is CASSLRERQVEQFF.

The chain is built from TRBV2 and TRBJ1-4; D is undetermined. The CDR3 runs to 15 residues. Trimming took off 6 bases at V and 3 bases at J, with 14 bases between the two ends. Germline V lookup: CDR1 SNHLY, CDR2 FYNNEI. CDR3 DNA sequence: TGTGCCAGCAGGGCCGCCGGTTTCCCTAATGAAAAACTGTTTTTT. This gives the protein CASRAAGFPNEKLFF. Drawing the rest from reference TRBV2 and TRBJ1-4, the complete variable domain is EPEVTQTPSHQVTQMGQEVILRCVPISNHLYFYWYRQILGQKVEFLVSFYNNEISEKSEIFDDQFSVERPDGSNFTLKIRSTKLEDSAMYFCASRAAGFPNEKLFFGSGTQLSVL.

The chain is built from TRBV5-1 and TRBJ2-2; 8 bases line up with TRBD1. Germline lookup yields CDR1 SGHRS and CDR2 YFSETQ. Germline trimming cut 5 bases from V and 1 base from J; bases unmatched to any gene: 7. The CDR3 loop spans 16 amino acids. Here the CDR3 DNA reads TGCGCCAGCAGTATTACCGGGACAGGGAACACCGGGGAGCTGTTTTTT. Translating gives CASSITGTGNTGELFF.

This rearrangement joins TRBV18 to TRBJ2-1; TRBD2 agrees at 9 bases. Trimming cost V 2 bases and J 1 base; bases outside gene matches: 9. The CDR3 is made up of 18 amino acids. Germline CDR1 reads KGHSH; CDR2 reads LQKENI. In DNA, the CDR3 is TGTGCCAGCTCACCAATTACTCTAGCGGGATTATCCTACAATGAGCAGTTCTTC. It is translated as CASSPITLAGLSYNEQFF. Using reference TRBV18 and TRBJ2-1 for the parts outside the CDR3, the full variable domain is NAGVMQNPRHLVRRRGQEARLRCSPMKGHSHVYWYRQLPEEGLKFMVYLQKENIIDESGMPKERFSAEFPKEGPSILRIQQVVRGDSAAYFCASSPITLAGLSYNEQFFGPGTRLTVL.